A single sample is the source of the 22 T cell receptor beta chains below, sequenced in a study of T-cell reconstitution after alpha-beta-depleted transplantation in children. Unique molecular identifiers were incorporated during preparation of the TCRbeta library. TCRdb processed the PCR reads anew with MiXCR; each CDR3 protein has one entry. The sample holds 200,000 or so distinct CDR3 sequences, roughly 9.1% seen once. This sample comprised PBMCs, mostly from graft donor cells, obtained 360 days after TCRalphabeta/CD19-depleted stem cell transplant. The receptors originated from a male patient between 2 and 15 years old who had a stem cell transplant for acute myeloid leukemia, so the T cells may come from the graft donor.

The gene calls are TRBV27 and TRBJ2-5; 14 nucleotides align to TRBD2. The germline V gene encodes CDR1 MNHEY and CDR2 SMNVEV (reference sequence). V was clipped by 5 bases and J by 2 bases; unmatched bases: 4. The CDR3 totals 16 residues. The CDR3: CASSGRLAGGQETQYF. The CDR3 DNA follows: TGTGCCAGCAGTGGACGACTAGCGGGGGGGCAAGAGACCCAGTACTTC.

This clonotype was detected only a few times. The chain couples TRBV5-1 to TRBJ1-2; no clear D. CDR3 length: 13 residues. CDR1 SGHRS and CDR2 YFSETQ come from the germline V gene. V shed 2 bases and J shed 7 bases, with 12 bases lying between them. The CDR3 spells CASSLGCRCGYTF. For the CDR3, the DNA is TGCGCCAGCAGCTTAGGCTGTCGGTGTGGCTACACCTTC.

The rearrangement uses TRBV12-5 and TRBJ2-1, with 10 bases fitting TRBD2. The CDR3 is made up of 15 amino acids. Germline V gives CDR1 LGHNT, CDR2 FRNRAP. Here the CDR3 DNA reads TGTGCCTGCTCCCAAGTCCTAGCGGGGGACAATGAGCAGTTCTTC. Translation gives CACSQVLAGDNEQFF. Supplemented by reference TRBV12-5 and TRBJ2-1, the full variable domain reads DARVTQTPRHKVTEMGQEVTMRCQPILGHNTVFWYRQTMMQGLELLAYFRNRAPLDDSGMPKDRFSAEMPDATLATLKIQPSEPRDSAVYFCACSQVLAGDNEQFFGPGTRLTVL.

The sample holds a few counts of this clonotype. CDR3 coding DNA: TGCAGTGCTAGGGGCTCCAACTATGGCTACACCTTC. The encoded protein is CSARGSNYGYTF. The chain carries TRBV20-1 and TRBJ1-2; the D is unclear. CDR1 is DFQATT and CDR2 is SNEGSKA in the germline V gene (reference sequence). The CDR3 spans 12 residues. V dropped 3 bases and J dropped 2 bases, with 7 bases sitting between them.

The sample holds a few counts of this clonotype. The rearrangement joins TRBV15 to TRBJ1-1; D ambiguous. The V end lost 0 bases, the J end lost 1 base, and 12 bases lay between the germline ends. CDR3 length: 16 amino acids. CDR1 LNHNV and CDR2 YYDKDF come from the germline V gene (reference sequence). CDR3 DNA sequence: TGTGCCACCAGCAGAGACGGGTCAGGAAAGAACACTGAAGCTTTCTTT. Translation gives CATSRDGSGKNTEAFF.

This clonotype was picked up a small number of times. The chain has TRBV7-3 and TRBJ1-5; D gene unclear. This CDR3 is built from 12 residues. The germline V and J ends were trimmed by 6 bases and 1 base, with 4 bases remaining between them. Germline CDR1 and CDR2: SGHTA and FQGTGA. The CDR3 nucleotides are TGTGCCAGCAGAGAGAGCAATCAGCCCCAGCATTTT. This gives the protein CASRESNQPQHF.

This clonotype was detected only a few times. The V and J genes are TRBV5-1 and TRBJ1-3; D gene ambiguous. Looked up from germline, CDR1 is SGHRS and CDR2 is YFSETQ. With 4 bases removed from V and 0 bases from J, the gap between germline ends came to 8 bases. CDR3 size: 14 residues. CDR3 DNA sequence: TGCGCCAGCAGCACGGATTTCTCTGGAAACACCATATATTTT. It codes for CASSTDFSGNTIYF.

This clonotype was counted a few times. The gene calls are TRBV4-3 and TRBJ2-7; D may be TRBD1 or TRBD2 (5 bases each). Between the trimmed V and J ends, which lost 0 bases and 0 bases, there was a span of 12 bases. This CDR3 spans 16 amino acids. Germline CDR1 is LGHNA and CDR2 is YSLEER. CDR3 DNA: TGCGCCAGCAGCCAAGATTCATCGGGGACCTCCTACGAGCAGTACTTC. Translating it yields CASSQDSSGTSYEQYF.

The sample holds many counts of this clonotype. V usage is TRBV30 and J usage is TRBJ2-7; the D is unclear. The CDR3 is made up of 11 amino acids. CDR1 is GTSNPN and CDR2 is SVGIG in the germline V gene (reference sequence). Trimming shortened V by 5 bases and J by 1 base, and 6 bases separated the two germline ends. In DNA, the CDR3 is TGTGCCTGGGCGGCTTCCTACGAGCAGTACTTC. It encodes CAWAASYEQYF.

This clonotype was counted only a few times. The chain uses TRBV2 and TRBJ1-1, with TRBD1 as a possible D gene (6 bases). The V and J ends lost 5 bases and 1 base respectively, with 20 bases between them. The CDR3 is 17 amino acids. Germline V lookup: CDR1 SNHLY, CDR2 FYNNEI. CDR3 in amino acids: CASSFRGAPGGNTEAFF. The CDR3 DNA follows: TGTGCCAGCAGTTTTCGGGGGGCACCGGGTGGGAACACTGAAGCTTTCTTT.

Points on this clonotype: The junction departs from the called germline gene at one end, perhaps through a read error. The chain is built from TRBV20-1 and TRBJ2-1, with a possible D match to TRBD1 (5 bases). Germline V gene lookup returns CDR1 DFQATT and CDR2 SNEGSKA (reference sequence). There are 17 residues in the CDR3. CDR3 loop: CCARDMGQGSSYNEQFF. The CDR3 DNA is TGCTGTGCTAGAGATATGGGGCAGGGCTCCTCCTACAATGAGCAGTTCTTC.

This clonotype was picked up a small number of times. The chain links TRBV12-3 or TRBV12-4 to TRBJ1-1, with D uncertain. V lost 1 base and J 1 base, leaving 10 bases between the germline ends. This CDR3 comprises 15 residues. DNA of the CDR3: TGTGCCAGCAGTTTAGTCCGAAAGGAGAACACTGAAGCTTTCTTT. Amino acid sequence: CASSLVRKENTEAFF.

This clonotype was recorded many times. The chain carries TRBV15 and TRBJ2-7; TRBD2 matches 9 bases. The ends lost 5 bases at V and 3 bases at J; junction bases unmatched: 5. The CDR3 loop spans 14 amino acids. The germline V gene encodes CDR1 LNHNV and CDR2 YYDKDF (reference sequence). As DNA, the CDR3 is TGTGCCACCAGCCCGACTAGCGGCGTCTACGAGCAGTACTTC. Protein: CATSPTSGVYEQYF.

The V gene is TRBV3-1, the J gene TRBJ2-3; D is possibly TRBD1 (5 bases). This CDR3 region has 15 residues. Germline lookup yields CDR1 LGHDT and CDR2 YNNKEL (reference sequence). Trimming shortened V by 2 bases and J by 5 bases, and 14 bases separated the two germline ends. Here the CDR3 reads CASSQTPGSRDTQYF. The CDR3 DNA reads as TGTGCCAGCAGCCAAACGCCAGGGTCGAGAGATACGCAGTATTTT.

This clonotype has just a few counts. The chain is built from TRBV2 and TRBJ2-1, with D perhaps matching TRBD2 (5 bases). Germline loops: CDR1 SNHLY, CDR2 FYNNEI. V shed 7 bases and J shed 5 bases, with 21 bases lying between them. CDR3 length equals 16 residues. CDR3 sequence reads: CASTQSRLAVHNEQFF. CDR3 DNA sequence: TGTGCCAGCACCCAAAGTAGGCTAGCAGTTCACAATGAGCAGTTCTTC. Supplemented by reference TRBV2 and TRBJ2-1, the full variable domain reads EPEVTQTPSHQVTQMGQEVILRCVPISNHLYFYWYRQILGQKVEFLVSFYNNEISEKSEIFDDQFSVERPDGSNFTLKIRSTKLEDSAMYFCASTQSRLAVHNEQFFGPGTRLTVL.

The chain's CDR3 is CSARKQHTNTEAFF. The CDR3 DNA follows: TGCAGTGCTAGAAAACAACACACGAACACTGAAGCTTTCTTT. The chain recombines TRBV20-1 with TRBJ1-1; D gene uncertain. Deletions cut 2 bases from V and 1 base from J, with 11 bases between. Germline assignment: CDR1 DFQATT and CDR2 SNEGSKA (reference sequence). The CDR3 is 14 residues long.

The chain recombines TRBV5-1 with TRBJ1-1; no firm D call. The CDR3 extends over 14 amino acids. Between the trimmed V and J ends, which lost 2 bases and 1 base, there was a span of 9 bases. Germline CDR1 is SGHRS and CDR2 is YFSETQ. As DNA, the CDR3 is TGCGCCAGCAGCTTTCGAGGCCCGAACACTGAAGCTTTCTTT. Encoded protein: CASSFRGPNTEAFF.

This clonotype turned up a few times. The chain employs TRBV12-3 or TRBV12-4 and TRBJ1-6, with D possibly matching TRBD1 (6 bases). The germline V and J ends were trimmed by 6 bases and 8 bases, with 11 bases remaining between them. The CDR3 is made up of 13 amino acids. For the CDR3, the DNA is TGTGCCAGCAGGCTACAGGGTTATTCACCCCTCCACTTT. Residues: CASRLQGYSPLHF.

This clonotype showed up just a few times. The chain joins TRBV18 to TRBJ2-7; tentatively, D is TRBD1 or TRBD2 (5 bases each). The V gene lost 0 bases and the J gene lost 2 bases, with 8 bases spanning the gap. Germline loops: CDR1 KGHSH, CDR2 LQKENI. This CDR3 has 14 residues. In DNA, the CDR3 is TGTGCCAGCTCACCACCGGGGGTAGCCTACGAGCAGTACTTC. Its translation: CASSPPGVAYEQYF.

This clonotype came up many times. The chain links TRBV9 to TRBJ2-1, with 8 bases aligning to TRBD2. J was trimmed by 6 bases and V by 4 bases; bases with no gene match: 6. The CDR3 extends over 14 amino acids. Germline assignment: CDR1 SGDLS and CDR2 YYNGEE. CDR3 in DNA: TGTGCCAGCAGCCCTGCTAGCGGGCCCAATGAGCAGTTCTTC. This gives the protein CASSPASGPNEQFF.

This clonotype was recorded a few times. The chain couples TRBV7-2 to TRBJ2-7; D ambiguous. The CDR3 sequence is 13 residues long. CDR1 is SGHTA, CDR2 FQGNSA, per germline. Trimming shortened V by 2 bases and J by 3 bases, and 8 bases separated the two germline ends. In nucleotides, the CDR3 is TGTGCCAGCAGCTTACGTTGGCGCTACGAGCAGTACTTC. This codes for CASSLRWRYEQYF. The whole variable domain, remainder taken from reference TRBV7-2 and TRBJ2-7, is GAGVSQSPSNKVTEKGKDVELRCDPISGHTALYWYRQSLGQGLEFLIYFQGNSAPDKSGLPSDRFSAERTGGSVSTLTIQRTQQEDSAVYLCASSLRWRYEQYFGPGTRLTVT.

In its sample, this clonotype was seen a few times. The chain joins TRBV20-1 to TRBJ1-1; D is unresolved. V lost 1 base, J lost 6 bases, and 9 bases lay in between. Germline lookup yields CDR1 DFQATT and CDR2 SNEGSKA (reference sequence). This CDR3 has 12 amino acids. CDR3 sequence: CSARGLAAEAFF. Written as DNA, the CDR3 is TGCAGTGCTAGAGGGTTGGCAGCTGAAGCTTTCTTT.